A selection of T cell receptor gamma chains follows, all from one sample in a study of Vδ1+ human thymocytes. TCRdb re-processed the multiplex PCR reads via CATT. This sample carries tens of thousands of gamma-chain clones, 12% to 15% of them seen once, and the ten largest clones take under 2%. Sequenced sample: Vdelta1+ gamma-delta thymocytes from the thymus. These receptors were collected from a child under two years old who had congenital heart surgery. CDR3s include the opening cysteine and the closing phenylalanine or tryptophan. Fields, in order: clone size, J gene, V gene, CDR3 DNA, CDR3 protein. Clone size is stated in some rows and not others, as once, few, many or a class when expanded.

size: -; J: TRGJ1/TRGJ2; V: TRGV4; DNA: TGTGCCACCTGGAATGGGTCAACGGCGGATTATTATAAGAAACTCTTT; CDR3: CATWNGSTADYYKKLF
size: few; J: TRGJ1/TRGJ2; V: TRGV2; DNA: TGTGCCACCTGGGACGGGCCATTCGGGAAGAAACTCTTT; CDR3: CATWDGPFGKKLF
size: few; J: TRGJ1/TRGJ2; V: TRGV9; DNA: TGTGCCTTGTGGGAGGCACCCATTTATAAGAAACTCTTT; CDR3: CALWEAPIYKKLF
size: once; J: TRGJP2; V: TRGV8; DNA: TGTGCCACCTGGGATAGGCCTAGTAGTGATTGGATCAAGACGTTT; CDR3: CATWDRPSSDWIKTF
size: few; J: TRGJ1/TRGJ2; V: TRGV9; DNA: TGTGCCTTGTGGGAGGAGAAAAAATCTTCTTGTTATAAGAAACTCTTT; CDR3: CALWEEKKSSCYKKLF
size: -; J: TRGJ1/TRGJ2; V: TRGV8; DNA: TGTGCCACCTGGGATATTGATTATAAGAAACTCTTT; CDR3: CATWDIDYKKLF
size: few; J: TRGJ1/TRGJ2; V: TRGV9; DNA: TGTGCCTTGTGGGAGGCGCGGGTTTATAAGAAACTCTTT; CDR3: CALWEARVYKKLF
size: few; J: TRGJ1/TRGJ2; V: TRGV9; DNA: TGTGCCTTGTGGATGAATTATTATAAGAAACTCTTT; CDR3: CALWMNYYKKLF
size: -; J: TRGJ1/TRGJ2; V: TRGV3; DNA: TGTGCCACCTGGGACAGAAACCGGAATTATTATAAGAAACTCTTT; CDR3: CATWDRNRNYYKKLF
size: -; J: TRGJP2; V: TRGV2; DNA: TGTGCCACCTGGGACGGTATTGGGGATTGGATCAAGACGTTT; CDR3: CATWDGIGDWIKTF